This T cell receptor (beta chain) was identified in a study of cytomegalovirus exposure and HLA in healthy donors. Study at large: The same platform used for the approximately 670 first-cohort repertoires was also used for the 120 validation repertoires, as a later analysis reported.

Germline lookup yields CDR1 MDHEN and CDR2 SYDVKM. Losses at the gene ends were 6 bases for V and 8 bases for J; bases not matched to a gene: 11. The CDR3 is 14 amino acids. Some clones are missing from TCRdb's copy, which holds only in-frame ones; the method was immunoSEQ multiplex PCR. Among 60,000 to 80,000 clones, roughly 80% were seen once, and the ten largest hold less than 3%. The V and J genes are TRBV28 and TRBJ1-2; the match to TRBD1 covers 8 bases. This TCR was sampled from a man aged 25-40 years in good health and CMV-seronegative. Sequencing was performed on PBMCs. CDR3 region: CASRRQGRYKGYTF. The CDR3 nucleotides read TGTGCCAGCAGAAGACAGGGGCGGTATAAAGGCTACACCTTC.